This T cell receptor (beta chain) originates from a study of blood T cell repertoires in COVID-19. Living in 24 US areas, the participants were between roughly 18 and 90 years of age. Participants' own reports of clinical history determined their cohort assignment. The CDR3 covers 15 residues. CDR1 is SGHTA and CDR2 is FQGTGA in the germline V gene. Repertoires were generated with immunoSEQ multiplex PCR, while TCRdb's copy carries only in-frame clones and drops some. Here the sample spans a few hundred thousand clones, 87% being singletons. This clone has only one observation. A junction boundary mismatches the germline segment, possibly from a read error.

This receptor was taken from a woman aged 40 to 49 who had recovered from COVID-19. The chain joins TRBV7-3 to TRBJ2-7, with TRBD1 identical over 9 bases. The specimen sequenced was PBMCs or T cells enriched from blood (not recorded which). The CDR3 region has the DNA TGTGCCAGCAGCGTAACCGGGACAGGGACCTACGAGCAGTACTTC. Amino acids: CASSVTGTGTYEQYF.